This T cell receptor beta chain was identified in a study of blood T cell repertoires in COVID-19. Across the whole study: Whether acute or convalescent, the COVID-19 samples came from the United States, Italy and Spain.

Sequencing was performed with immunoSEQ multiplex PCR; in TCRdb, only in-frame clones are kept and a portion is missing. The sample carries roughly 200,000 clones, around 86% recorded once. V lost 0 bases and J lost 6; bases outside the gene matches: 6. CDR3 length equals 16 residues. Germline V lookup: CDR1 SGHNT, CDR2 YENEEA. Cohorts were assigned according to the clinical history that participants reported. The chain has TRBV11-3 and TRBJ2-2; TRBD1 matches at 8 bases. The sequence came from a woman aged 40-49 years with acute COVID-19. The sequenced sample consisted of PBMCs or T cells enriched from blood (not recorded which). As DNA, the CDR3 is TGTGCCAGCAGCTTAGATCTTGGACAGGGTTCCGGGGAGCTGTTTTTT. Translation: CASSLDLGQGSGELFF.